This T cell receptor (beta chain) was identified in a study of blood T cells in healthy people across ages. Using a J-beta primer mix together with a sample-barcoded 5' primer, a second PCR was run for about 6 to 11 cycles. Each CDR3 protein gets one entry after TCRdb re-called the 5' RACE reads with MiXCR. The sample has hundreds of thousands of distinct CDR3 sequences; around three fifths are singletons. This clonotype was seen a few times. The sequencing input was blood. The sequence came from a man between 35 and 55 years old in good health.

The CDR3 sequence is CATSGKAGETQYF. The CDR3 DNA sequence: TGTGCCACCAGTGGTAAGGCTGGGGAGACCCAGTACTTC. V is TRBV24-1 and J is TRBJ2-5; D uncertain. In germline, CDR1 is KGHDR, CDR2 SFDVKD. The V and J ends lost 5 bases and 5 bases respectively, with 11 bases between them. CDR3 length: 13 residues.